This T cell receptor beta chain stems from a study of PD-1 blockade in classical Hodgkin lymphoma. Study context: The study gave patients nivolumab 3 mg/kg intravenously every 2 weeks.

Whole-study findings and limits: Those achieving complete response showed baseline diversity like newly diagnosed patients. Newly diagnosed patients had baseline TCR diversity that was reportedly lower than that of healthy donors. The origin of the repertoire differences remains undefined, with disease activity or prior therapy as possible causes.

Notes on this clone: The antigen is not known.

TCRdb's table, derived via immunoSEQ multiplex PCR, lists solely in-frame clones and lacks some. The sample contains over 25,000 clones, around 70% of which appear only once. Time point reported: cycle 4 day 1 (C4D1), after 5 to 7 weeks of nivolumab. Relapses following autologous stem cell transplantation were seen in all patients, with brentuximab vedotin exposure varying. J gave up 6 bases and V 3 bases, and 10 bases lay outside the gene matches. Germline CDR1 and CDR2: KGHSH and LQKENI. The CDR3 is made up of 16 amino acids. The receptor comes from a human donor with classical Hodgkin lymphoma. The sample here was peripheral blood mononuclear cells (PBMCs), taken before the fourth cycle of nivolumab. This sequence joins TRBV18 and TRBJ2-4; 8 nucleotides line up with TRBD2. CDR3 sequence: CASSPRSGSPINIQYF. CDR3 sequence (DNA): TGTGCCAGCTCACCGCGCAGCGGGAGTCCCATAAACATTCAGTACTTC.